These 17 T cell receptor beta chains came from one sample sequenced in a study of blood T cell repertoires in COVID-19. Repertoires were generated with immunoSEQ multiplex PCR, while TCRdb's copy carries only in-frame clones and drops some. The sample lists a few hundred thousand clones; about four fifths were seen once. Sequencing was carried out using peripheral blood. These receptors were taken from a woman in her forties or fifties with acute or convalescent COVID-19.

The chain links TRBV5-4 to TRBJ2-2; 7 bases are a match to TRBD2. Germline CDR1 and CDR2: SGHNT and YYREEE (reference sequence). This CDR3 is built from 16 residues. The J segment lost 2 bases and the V segment lost 0 bases, leaving 4 bases of the junction unmatched. Here the CDR3 reads CASSLALAVNTGELFF. CDR3 nucleotide sequence: TGTGCCAGCAGCTTGGCGCTAGCGGTTAACACCGGGGAGCTGTTTTTT.

This chain connects TRBV2 to TRBJ1-5, with D possibly being TRBD1 (6 bases). The ends were cut back, 2 bases at V and 2 bases at J, with 10 bases in the middle. The CDR3 is made up of 15 amino acids. Germline loops: CDR1 SNHLY, CDR2 FYNNEI. The CDR3 is CASSEQGNGNQPQHF. CDR3 nucleotides: TGTGCCAGCAGTGAACAGGGGAACGGCAATCAGCCCCAGCATTTT.

The chain is built from TRBV5-1 and TRBJ2-7, with no clear D. The CDR3 runs to 13 residues. Trimming took 7 bases from V and 2 from J, leaving 13 bases between them. Germline CDR1 is SGHRS and CDR2 is YFSETQ. CDR3 sequence reads: CASGEALTYEQYF. Here the CDR3 DNA reads TGCGCCAGCGGTGAGGCACTCACCTACGAGCAGTACTTC.

The chain carries TRBV19 and TRBJ2-7, with a tentative D call TRBD2 (7 bases). The CDR3 has 14 residues. V shed 0 bases and J shed 7 bases, with 13 bases lying between them. Germline V lookup: CDR1 LNHDA, CDR2 SQIVND (reference sequence). The CDR3 sequence: CASSIDAGAEEQYV. CDR3 sequence (DNA): TGTGCCAGTAGTATAGATGCGGGGGCGGAGGAGCAGTACGTC.

The rearrangement joins TRBV9 to TRBJ2-7; D remains ambiguous. From germline, CDR1 is SGDLS and CDR2 YYNGEE. Deletions cut 5 bases from V and 0 bases from J, with 12 bases between. The CDR3 totals 14 residues. CDR3 DNA sequence: TGTGCCAGCAGTGTAACTCCGGGCTCCTACGAGCAGTACTTC. Translated, it gives CASSVTPGSYEQYF.

The chain joins TRBV29-1 to TRBJ1-5, with D possibly being TRBD1 (5 bases). Trimming took off 4 bases at V and 2 bases at J, with 15 bases between the two ends. CDR1 and CDR2 from the germline V gene are SQVTM and ANQGSEA. This CDR3 region has 15 residues. The CDR3 loop is CSVVYGAGGNQPQHF. CDR3 sequence (DNA): TGCAGCGTTGTCTACGGGGCGGGGGGCAATCAGCCCCAGCATTTT. Full variable domain (remainder filled in from reference TRBV29-1 and TRBJ1-5): SAVISQKPSRDICQRGTSLTIQCQVDSQVTMMFWYRQQPGQSLTLIATANQGSEATYESGFVIDKFPISRPNLTFSTLTVSNMSPEDSSIYLCSVVYGAGGNQPQHFGDGTRLSIL.

Remarks on this clone: Other DNA sequences from this sample encode an identical CDR3 as well. V gene TRBV7-2 combines with J gene TRBJ1-1, with a tentative D call TRBD1 (5 bases). Germline values: CDR1 SGHTA, CDR2 FQGNSA. The CDR3 covers 13 residues. V was trimmed by 3 bases and J by 1 base, leaving 6 bases between them. CDR3 amino acids: CASSLGRNTEAFF. The CDR3 DNA is TGTGCCAGCAGCTTGGGGCGGAACACTGAAGCTTTCTTT.

Details on this clone: Other DNA sequences of this sample code for an identical CDR3. The chain carries TRBV18 and TRBJ2-5, with no clear D. V lost 3 bases and J 5 bases, leaving 7 bases between the germline ends. The CDR3 is made up of 12 amino acids. Germline V lookup: CDR1 KGHSH, CDR2 LQKENI. The CDR3 DNA reads TGTGCCAGCTCACCCTCCCGGGAGACCCAGTACTTC. It codes for CASSPSRETQYF.

The rearrangement uses TRBV4-1 and TRBJ1-2; 10 nucleotides match TRBD1. Germline CDR1 MGHRA, CDR2 YSYEKL. This CDR3 spans 16 amino acids. After removal of 0 bases from V and 4 bases from J, the junction contained 5 bases not matched to a gene. The CDR3 DNA is TGCGCCAGCAGCCAAGACGGGACAGGGGTTATCTATGGCTACACCTTC. Protein product: CASSQDGTGVIYGYTF.

In this sample, this clone turned up once. The rearrangement uses TRBV2 and TRBJ2-3; perhaps TRBD2 as D (7 bases). The germline V gene encodes CDR1 SNHLY and CDR2 FYNNEI. Trimming cost V 9 bases and J 2 bases, with 18 bases left between them. CDR3 length: 15 amino acids. The CDR3 reads CASGGRGAYTDTQYF. The CDR3 DNA sequence: TGTGCCAGTGGGGGACGGGGGGCATACACAGATACGCAGTATTTT.

This sequence joins TRBV10-2 and TRBJ1-1; 8 nucleotides agree with TRBD1. The CDR3 is 13 amino acids. After removal of 5 bases from V and 8 bases from J, the junction contained 7 bases not matched to a gene. The V gene's germline CDR1 is WSHSY and CDR2 SAAADI. The CDR3 region is CASSLLTGGEAFF. CDR3 in DNA: TGCGCCAGCAGTTTACTCACAGGGGGAGAAGCTTTCTTT.

The chain links TRBV5-1 to TRBJ1-1; maybe TRBD1 (5 bases). The CDR3 is made up of 15 amino acids. The V end was cut by 4 bases, the J end by 1 base, with 14 bases between. Germline CDR1 reads SGHRS; CDR2 reads YFSETQ. The CDR3 protein is CASSDPYRTNTEAFF. CDR3 coding DNA: TGCGCCAGCAGCGACCCTTACAGGACGAACACTGAAGCTTTCTTT.

The CDR3 region has the DNA TGTGCCAGCAGTTTATACGGGGGGGAGGAGAATGAAAAACTGTTTTTT. Translating it yields CASSLYGGEENEKLFF. The chain joins TRBV27 to TRBJ1-4, with D perhaps TRBD1 (5 bases). CDR3 length equals 16 residues. Looked up from germline, CDR1 is MNHEY and CDR2 is SMNVEV (reference sequence). Trimming removed 1 base at V and 5 bases at J, with 14 bases between.

The chain is built from TRBV6-5 and TRBJ1-4, with unresolved D. V gave up 0 bases and J gave up 8 bases, with 13 bases separating them. Looked up from germline, CDR1 is MNHEY and CDR2 is SVGAGI. The CDR3 consists of 15 residues. The CDR3 protein is CASSYSGEMSEKLFF. The CDR3 bases are TGTGCCAGCAGTTACTCAGGAGAGATGAGCGAAAAACTGTTTTTT.

The rearrangement joins TRBV30 to TRBJ2-1; D uncertain. V was shortened by 1 base and J by 4 bases, with 11 bases between the two germline ends. The germline V gene has CDR1 GTSNPN and CDR2 SVGIG (reference sequence). CDR3 size: 14 residues. CDR3: CAWSASSHYNEQFF. CDR3 nucleotides: TGTGCCTGGAGTGCGAGCTCCCATTACAATGAGCAGTTCTTC.

The J gene is TRBJ1-3, the V gene TRBV30; the D is unclear. Trimming cost V 5 bases and J 0 bases, with 8 bases left between them. This CDR3 is 13 amino acids long. CDR1 GTSNPN and CDR2 SVGIG come from the germline V gene (reference sequence). CDR3: CAWAPGSGNTIYF. CDR3 coding DNA: TGTGCCTGGGCCCCAGGCTCTGGAAACACCATATATTTT.

The genes are TRBV5-6 and TRBJ1-1, with 7 bases that match TRBD1. The germline gives CDR1 SGHDT, CDR2 YYEEEE. This CDR3 region has 12 residues. With 1 base clipped from V and 9 bases from J, the junction kept 3 bases outside the gene matches. The CDR3 nucleotides are TGTGCCAGCAGCTTGAGAGGGGGCCAAGCTTTCTTT. It codes for CASSLRGGQAFF.